Listed below are T cell receptor beta chains from one sample, sequenced in a study of T-cell memory formation after mild COVID-19. MiXCR was run by TCRdb on the 5' RACE reads, yielding one entry per CDR3 protein. The sample includes roughly 160,000 distinct CDR3 sequences, more than 9% of them seen just once. Sequencing used PBMCs or a T cell subset sorted from them (not recorded which). Every receptor here comes from a man younger than 35 who had mild COVID-19 (a few samples of this study predate the infection). Cell type and time point are not known. Each CDR3 is given with its conserved first and last residue. The D gene is left open where the match is weak.

d_call: NA
j_call: TRBJ1-1
v_call: TRBV6-5
cdr3_aa: CASSYRVNTEAFF

d_call: NA
j_call: TRBJ2-5
v_call: TRBV5-1
cdr3_aa: CASSLENFQETQYF

d_call: NA
j_call: TRBJ2-1
v_call: TRBV5-1
cdr3_aa: CASSLDESTDNEQFF

d_call: NA
j_call: TRBJ1-4
v_call: TRBV7-8
cdr3_aa: CASSLIGRTNEKLFF

d_call: NA
j_call: TRBJ2-1
v_call: TRBV18
cdr3_aa: CASSPPGLSGNEQFF

d_call: TRBD1
j_call: TRBJ1-4
v_call: TRBV2
cdr3_aa: CASSDRGQNNEKLFF

d_call: NA
j_call: TRBJ1-1
v_call: TRBV12-3/TRBV12-4
cdr3_aa: CASSVTQMNTEAFF

d_call: NA
j_call: TRBJ2-3
v_call: TRBV7-2
cdr3_aa: CASSLSSSTDTQYF

d_call: TRBD2
j_call: TRBJ2-3
v_call: TRBV30
cdr3_aa: CAWTTSGDTQYF

d_call: NA
j_call: TRBJ1-2
v_call: TRBV18
cdr3_aa: CASSPTRGRDPTQTNYGYTF

d_call: NA
j_call: TRBJ2-5
v_call: TRBV6-2/TRBV6-3
cdr3_aa: CASSPWGGGETQYF

d_call: NA
j_call: TRBJ1-6
v_call: TRBV10-3
cdr3_aa: CAIKGREASPLHF

d_call: NA
j_call: TRBJ1-4
v_call: TRBV19
cdr3_aa: CASKIAGKLFF

d_call: NA
j_call: TRBJ2-7
v_call: TRBV9
cdr3_aa: CASSVSDLPYEQYF

d_call: NA
j_call: TRBJ2-3
v_call: TRBV12-3/TRBV12-4
cdr3_aa: CASTDSGTTDTQYF

d_call: TRBD1
j_call: TRBJ2-2
v_call: TRBV7-6
cdr3_aa: CASIRDRGTGELFF

d_call: NA
j_call: TRBJ1-2
v_call: TRBV25-1
cdr3_aa: CASSGRAGAYGYTF

d_call: NA
j_call: TRBJ1-2
v_call: TRBV7-2
cdr3_aa: CASRPTGNYGYTF

d_call: NA
j_call: TRBJ2-1
v_call: TRBV7-6
cdr3_aa: CASSRTRNEQFF

d_call: NA
j_call: TRBJ1-5
v_call: TRBV4-1
cdr3_aa: CASSHPALGNQPQHF

d_call: NA
j_call: TRBJ2-1
v_call: TRBV5-6
cdr3_aa: CASSLDENNEQFF

d_call: NA
j_call: TRBJ1-6
v_call: TRBV5-1
cdr3_aa: CASRIVVGTENSPLHF

d_call: NA
j_call: TRBJ1-1
v_call: TRBV19
cdr3_aa: CASRQVAMTEAFF

d_call: TRBD1
j_call: TRBJ1-2
v_call: TRBV2
cdr3_aa: CASLYLGQSYGYTF

d_call: TRBD1
j_call: TRBJ2-2
v_call: TRBV20-1
cdr3_aa: CSARQGAPGELFF

d_call: NA
j_call: TRBJ2-5
v_call: TRBV29-1
cdr3_aa: CSVETTETQYF

d_call: TRBD1
j_call: TRBJ1-5
v_call: TRBV29-1
cdr3_aa: CSVAWGQRDQPQHF

d_call: NA
j_call: TRBJ2-3
v_call: TRBV28
cdr3_aa: CASSRLDTQYF

d_call: NA
j_call: TRBJ1-2
v_call: TRBV7-2
cdr3_aa: CASGLGFYGYTF

d_call: NA
j_call: TRBJ2-2
v_call: TRBV7-2
cdr3_aa: CASSLSPNTGELFF

d_call: TRBD2
j_call: TRBJ2-5
v_call: TRBV4-3
cdr3_aa: CASSQEPPQAGYETQYF

d_call: TRBD2
j_call: TRBJ2-7
v_call: TRBV4-3
cdr3_aa: CASSQDWASAGGPVGEQYF

d_call: NA
j_call: TRBJ1-3
v_call: TRBV4-1
cdr3_aa: CASSYGPSSGNTIYF

d_call: NA
j_call: TRBJ2-3
v_call: TRBV11-2
cdr3_aa: CASSWDLNTQYF

d_call: NA
j_call: TRBJ1-3
v_call: TRBV12-5
cdr3_aa: CASGPRGPDSGNTIYF

d_call: NA
j_call: TRBJ2-3
v_call: TRBV6-2/TRBV6-3
cdr3_aa: CASTPSSADTQYF

d_call: NA
j_call: TRBJ1-4
v_call: TRBV6-5
cdr3_aa: CASSYVRGWEKLFF

d_call: NA
j_call: TRBJ2-5
v_call: TRBV20-1
cdr3_aa: CSATDTKQETQYF

d_call: TRBD1
j_call: TRBJ1-5
v_call: TRBV2
cdr3_aa: CASRPGQGGGYQPQHF

d_call: TRBD1
j_call: TRBJ1-2
v_call: TRBV12-3/TRBV12-4
cdr3_aa: CASTFPGQGTYGYTF

d_call: TRBD1
j_call: TRBJ1-3
v_call: TRBV27
cdr3_aa: CASKTGTAGNTIYF

d_call: NA
j_call: TRBJ2-1
v_call: TRBV5-1
cdr3_aa: CASSGNSGKEQFF

d_call: NA
j_call: TRBJ1-1
v_call: TRBV11-2
cdr3_aa: CASSSQGSTEAFF

d_call: NA
j_call: TRBJ1-5
v_call: TRBV11-2
cdr3_aa: CASSLNSATDNQPQHF

d_call: TRBD1
j_call: TRBJ1-6
v_call: TRBV7-2
cdr3_aa: CASSSRGDRANSPLHF

d_call: NA
j_call: TRBJ1-2
v_call: TRBV7-2
cdr3_aa: CASSYGPGGTF